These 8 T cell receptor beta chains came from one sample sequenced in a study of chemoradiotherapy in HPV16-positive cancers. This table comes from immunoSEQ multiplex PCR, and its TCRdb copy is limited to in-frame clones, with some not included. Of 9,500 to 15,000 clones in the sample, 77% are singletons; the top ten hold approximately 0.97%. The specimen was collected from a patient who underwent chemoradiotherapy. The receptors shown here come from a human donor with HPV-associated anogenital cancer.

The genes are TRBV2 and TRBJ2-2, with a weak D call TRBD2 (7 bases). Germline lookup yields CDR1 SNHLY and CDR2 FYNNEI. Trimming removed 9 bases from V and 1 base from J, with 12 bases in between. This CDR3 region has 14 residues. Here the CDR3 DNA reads TGTGCCAGTGAGGGGGGGAGGAACACCGGGGAGCTGTTTTTT. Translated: CASEGGRNTGELFF. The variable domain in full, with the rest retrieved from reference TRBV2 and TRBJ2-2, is EPEVTQTPSHQVTQMGQEVILRCVPISNHLYFYWYRQILGQKVEFLVSFYNNEISEKSEIFDDQFSVERPDGSNFTLKIRSTKLEDSAMYFCASEGGRNTGELFFGEGSRLTVL.

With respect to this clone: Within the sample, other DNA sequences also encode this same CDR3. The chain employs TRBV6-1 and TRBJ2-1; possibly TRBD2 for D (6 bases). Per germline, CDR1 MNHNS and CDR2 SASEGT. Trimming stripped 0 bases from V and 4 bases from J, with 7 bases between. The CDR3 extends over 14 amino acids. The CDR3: CASSEAGGYNEQFF. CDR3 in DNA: TGTGCCAGCAGTGAAGCGGGGGGATACAATGAGCAGTTCTTC.

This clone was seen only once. DNA of the CDR3: TGTGCCAGCAGCTTAGCAGGGACGCAGTATTTT. Its protein product is CASSLAGTQYF. J is TRBJ2-3 and V is TRBV7-2; D unclear. Deletions cut 0 bases from V and 9 bases from J, with 4 bases between. The CDR3 has 11 residues. Germline loops: CDR1 SGHTA, CDR2 FQGNSA.

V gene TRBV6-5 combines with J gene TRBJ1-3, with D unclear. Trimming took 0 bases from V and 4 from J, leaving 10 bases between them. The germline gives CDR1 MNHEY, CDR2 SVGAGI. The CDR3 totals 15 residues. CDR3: CASSYSRVFGNTIYF. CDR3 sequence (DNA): TGTGCCAGCAGTTACTCTCGAGTATTCGGAAACACCATATATTTT.

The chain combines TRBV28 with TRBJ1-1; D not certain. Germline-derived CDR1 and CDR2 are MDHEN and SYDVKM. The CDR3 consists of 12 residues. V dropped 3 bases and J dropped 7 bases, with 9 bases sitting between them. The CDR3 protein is CASSFGRVEAFF. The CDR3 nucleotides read TGTGCCAGCAGTTTTGGTAGGGTTGAAGCTTTCTTT.

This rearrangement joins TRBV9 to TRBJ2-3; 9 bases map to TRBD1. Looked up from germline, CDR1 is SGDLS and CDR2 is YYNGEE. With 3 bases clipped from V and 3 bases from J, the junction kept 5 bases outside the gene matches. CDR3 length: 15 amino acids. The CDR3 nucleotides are TGTGCCAGCAGCGGAAGACAGGGGGAAACAGATACGCAGTATTTT. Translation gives CASSGRQGETDTQYF.

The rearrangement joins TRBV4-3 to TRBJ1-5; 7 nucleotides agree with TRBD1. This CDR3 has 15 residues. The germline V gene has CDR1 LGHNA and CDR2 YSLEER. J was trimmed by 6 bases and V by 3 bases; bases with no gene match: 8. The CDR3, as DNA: TGCGCCAGCAGCCAGAGTCCGCAGGGGGGTCAGCCCCAGCATTTT. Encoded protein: CASSQSPQGGQPQHF.

Here the CDR3 reads CASSGTGGYGYTF. The CDR3 DNA is TGTGCCAGCAGTGGGACAGGGGGGTACGGCTACACCTTC. V gene TRBV2 combines with J gene TRBJ1-2, with TRBD1 matching over 10 bases. The CDR3 extends over 13 amino acids. Germline lookup yields CDR1 SNHLY and CDR2 FYNNEI. V shed 4 bases and J 8 bases; nucleotides not matched to a gene: 4.